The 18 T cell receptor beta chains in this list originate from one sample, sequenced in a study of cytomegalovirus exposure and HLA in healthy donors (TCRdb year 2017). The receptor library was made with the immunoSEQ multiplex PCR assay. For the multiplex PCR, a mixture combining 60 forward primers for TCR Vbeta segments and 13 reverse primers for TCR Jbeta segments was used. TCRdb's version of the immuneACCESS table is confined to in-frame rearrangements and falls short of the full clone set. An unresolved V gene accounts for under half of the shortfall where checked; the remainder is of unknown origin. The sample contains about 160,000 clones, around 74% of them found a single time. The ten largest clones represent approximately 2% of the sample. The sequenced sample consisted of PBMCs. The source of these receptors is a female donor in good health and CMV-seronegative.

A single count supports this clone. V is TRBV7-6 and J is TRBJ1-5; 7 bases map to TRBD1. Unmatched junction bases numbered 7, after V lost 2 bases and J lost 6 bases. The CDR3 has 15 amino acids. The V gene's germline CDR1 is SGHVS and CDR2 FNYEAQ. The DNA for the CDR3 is TGTGCCAGCAGCTTAACCGACAGGGTGGGTCAGCCCCAGCATTTT. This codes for CASSLTDRVGQPQHF. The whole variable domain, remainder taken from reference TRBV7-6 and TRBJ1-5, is GAGVSQSPRYKVTKRGQDVALRCDPISGHVSLYWYRQALGQGPEFLTYFNYEAQQDKSGLPNDRFSAERPEGSISTLTIQRTEQRDSAMYRCASSLTDRVGQPQHFGDGTRLSIL.

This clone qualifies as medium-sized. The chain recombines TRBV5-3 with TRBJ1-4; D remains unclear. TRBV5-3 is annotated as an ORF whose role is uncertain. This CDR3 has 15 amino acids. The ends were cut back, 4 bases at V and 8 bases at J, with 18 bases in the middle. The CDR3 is CARSKEVGEVEKLFF. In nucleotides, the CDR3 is TGTGCCAGAAGCAAGGAGGTCGGGGAGGTGGAAAAACTGTTTTTT.

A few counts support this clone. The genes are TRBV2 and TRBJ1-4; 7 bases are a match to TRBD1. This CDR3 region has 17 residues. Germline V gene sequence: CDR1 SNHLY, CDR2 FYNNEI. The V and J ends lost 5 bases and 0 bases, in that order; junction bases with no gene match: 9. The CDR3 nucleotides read TGTGCCAGCAGTCCGGACAGGCCACGTGCAACTAATGAAAAACTGTTTTTT. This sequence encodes CASSPDRPRATNEKLFF.

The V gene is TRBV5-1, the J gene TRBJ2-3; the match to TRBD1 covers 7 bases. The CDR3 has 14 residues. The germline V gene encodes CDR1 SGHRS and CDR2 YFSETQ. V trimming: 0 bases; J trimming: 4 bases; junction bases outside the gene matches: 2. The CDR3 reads CASSLGGTADTQYF. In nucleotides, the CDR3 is TGCGCCAGCAGCTTGGGAGGGACAGCAGATACGCAGTATTTT.

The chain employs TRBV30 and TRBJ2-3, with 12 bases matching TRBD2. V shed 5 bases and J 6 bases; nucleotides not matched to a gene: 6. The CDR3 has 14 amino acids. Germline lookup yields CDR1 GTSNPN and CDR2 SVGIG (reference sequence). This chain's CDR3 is CAWRLAGARDTQYF. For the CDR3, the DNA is TGTGCCTGGCGACTAGCGGGGGCGAGGGATACGCAGTATTTT.

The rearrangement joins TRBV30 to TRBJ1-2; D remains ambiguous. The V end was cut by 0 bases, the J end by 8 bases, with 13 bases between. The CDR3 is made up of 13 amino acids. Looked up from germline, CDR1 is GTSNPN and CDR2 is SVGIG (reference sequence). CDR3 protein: CAWSVVAAMGYTF. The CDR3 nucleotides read TGTGCCTGGAGTGTAGTAGCCGCCATGGGCTACACCTTC.

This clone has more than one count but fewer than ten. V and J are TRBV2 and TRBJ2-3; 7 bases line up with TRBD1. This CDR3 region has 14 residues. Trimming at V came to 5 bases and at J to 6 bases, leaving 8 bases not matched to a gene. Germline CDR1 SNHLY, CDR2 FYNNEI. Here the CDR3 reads CASSRQGSFDTQYF. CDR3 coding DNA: TGTGCCAGCAGTAGACAGGGATCCTTTGATACGCAGTATTTT.

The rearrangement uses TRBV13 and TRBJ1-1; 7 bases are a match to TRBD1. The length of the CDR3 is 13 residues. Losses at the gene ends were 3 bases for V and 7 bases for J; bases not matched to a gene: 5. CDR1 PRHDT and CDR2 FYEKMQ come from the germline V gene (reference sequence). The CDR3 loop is CASSFGNRGEAFF. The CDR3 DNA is TGTGCCAGCAGCTTCGGCAACAGGGGTGAAGCTTTCTTT.

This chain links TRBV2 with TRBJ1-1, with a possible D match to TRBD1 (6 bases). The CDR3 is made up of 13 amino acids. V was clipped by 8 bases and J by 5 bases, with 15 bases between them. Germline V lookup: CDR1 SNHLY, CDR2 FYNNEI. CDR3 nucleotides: TGTGCCAGCCTTTCCACAGGGCTGACTGAAGCTTTCTTT. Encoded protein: CASLSTGLTEAFF.

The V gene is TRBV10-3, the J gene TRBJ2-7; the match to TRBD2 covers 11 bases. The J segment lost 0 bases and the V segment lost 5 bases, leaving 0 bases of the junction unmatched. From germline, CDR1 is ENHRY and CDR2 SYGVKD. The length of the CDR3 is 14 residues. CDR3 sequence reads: CAISTSGSSYEQYF. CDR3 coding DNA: TGTGCCATCAGTACTAGCGGGAGCTCCTACGAGCAGTACTTC.

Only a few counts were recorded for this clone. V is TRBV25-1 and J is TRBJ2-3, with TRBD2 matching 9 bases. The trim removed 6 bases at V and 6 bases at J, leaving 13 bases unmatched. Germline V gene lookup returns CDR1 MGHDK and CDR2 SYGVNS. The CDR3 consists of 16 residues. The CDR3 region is CASSDPRSGGRDTQYF. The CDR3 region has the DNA TGTGCCAGCAGCGACCCCCGGAGCGGGGGGCGGGATACGCAGTATTTT.

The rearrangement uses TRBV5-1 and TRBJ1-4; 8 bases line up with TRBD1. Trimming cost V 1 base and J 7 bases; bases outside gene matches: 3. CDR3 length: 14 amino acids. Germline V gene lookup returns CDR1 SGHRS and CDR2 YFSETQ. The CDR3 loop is CASSLQGAGEKLFF. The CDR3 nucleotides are TGCGCCAGCAGCTTGCAGGGGGCTGGTGAAAAACTGTTTTTT. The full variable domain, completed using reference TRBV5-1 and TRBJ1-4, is KAGVTQTPRYLIKTRGQQVTLSCSPISGHRSVSWYQQTPGQGLQFLFEYFSETQRNKGNFPGRFSGRQFSNSRSEMNVSTLELGDSALYLCASSLQGAGEKLFFGSGTQLSVL.

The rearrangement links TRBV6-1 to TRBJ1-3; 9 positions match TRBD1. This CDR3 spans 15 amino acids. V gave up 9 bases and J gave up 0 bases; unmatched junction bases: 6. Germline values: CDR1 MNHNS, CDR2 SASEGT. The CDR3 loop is CASTGQGISGNTIYF. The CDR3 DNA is TGTGCCAGTACAGGACAGGGGATCTCTGGAAACACCATATATTTT.

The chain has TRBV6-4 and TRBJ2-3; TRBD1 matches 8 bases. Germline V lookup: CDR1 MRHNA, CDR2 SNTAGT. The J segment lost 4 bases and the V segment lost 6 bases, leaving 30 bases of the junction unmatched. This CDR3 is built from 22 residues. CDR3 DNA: TGTGCCAGCAGGGACCATCCCCAAGGACAGGGACGGGAGTGGGGGGACGCAGATACGCAGTATTTT. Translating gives CASRDHPQGQGREWGDADTQYF.

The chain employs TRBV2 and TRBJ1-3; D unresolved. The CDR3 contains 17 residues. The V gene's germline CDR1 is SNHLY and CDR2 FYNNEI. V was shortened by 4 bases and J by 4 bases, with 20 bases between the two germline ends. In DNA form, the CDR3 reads TGTGCCAGCAGTGGATCCAGGCTCAGTAAATCCGGAAACACCATATATTTT. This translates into CASSGSRLSKSGNTIYF.

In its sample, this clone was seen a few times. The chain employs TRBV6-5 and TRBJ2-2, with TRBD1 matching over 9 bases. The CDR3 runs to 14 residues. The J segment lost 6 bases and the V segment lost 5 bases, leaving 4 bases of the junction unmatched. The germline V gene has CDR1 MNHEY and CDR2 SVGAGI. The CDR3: CASSPGTGSGELFF. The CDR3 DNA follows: TGTGCCAGCAGTCCCGGGACAGGGTCCGGGGAGCTGTTTTTT.

Here the CDR3 reads CASSYGSSSGREEQYF. As DNA, the CDR3 is TGTGCCAGCAGTTACGGGTCATCTAGCGGGAGGGAAGAGCAGTACTTC. The rearrangement uses TRBV6-5 and TRBJ2-7; 12 nucleotides line up with TRBD2. This CDR3 is built from 16 residues. Germline lookup yields CDR1 MNHEY and CDR2 SVGAGI. The trim removed 2 bases at V and 7 bases at J, leaving 9 bases unmatched.

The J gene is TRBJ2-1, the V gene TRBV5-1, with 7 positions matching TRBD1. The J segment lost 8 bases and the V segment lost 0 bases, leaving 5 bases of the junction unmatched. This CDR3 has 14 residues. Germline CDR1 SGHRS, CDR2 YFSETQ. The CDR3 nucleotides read TGCGCCAGCAGCTTGGGACAGGGCGGCGATGAGCAGTTCTTC. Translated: CASSLGQGGDEQFF.